This paragraph reports one T cell receptor (beta chain). Antigen: not known. This specimen belongs to a study of healthy donors' naive CD4 and CD8 T cells. TCR libraries were built from approximately 0.55 ug of total RNA by linear amplification. TCRdb reprocessed the reads via MiXCR and lists one record per CDR3 protein. The table includes 150,000 to 200,000 distinct CDR3 sequences, 74% detected once. The CDR3 is 13 residues long. Trimming removed 5 bases from V and 13 bases from J; junction bases left unmatched: 13. Overall study findings and caveats: Negatively charged CDR3s marked CD8+ lineage; positively charged CDR3s marked CD4+ lineage. The study did not address homeostatic proliferation effects in naive T cells. Bulk sequencing left alpha and beta chains unpaired. Naive CD4+ and CD8+ cells reportedly differed in usage of most V and J genes.

The sequencing sample was made of naive CD4+ and CD8+ T cells sorted from blood, pooled from several donors. The chain has TRBV12-3 or TRBV12-4 and TRBJ1-1; 7 bases align to TRBD1. This receptor was identified in a pool of human donors in good health; the sample pools cells from several healthy donors. The CDR3: CASSAQQGRRVFF. CDR3 nucleotides: TGTGCCAGCAGTGCACAACAGGGGCGACGAGTTTTCTTT.